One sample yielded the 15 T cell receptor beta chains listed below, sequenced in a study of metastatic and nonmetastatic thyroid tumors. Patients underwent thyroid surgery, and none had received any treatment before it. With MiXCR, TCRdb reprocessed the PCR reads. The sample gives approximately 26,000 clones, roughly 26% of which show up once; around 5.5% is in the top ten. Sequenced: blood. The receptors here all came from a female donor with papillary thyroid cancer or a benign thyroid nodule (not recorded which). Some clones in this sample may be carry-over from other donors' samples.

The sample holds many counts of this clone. CDR3 sequence reads: CAISSPGPDTEAFF. The CDR3 coding sequence is TGTGCCATCAGTTCTCCGGGTCCGGACACTGAAGCTTTCTTT. This chain connects TRBV10-3 to TRBJ1-1; D not certain. The ends were cut back, 5 bases at V and 3 bases at J, with 13 bases in the middle. Per germline, CDR1 ENHRY and CDR2 SYGVKD. The CDR3 consists of 14 residues.

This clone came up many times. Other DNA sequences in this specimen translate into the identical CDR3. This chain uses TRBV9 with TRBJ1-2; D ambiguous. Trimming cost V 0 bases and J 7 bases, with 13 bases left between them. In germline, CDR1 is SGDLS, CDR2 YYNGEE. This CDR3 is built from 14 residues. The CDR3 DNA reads TGTGCCAGCAGCGTAGATGGGGAGGCAGGTGGCTACACCTTC. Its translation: CASSVDGEAGGYTF. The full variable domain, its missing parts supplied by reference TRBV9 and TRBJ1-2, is DSGVTQTPKHLITATGQRVTLRCSPRSGDLSVYWYQQSLDQGLQFLIQYYNGEERAKGNILERFSAQQFPDLHSELNLSSLELGDSALYFCASSVDGEAGGYTFGSGTRLTVV.

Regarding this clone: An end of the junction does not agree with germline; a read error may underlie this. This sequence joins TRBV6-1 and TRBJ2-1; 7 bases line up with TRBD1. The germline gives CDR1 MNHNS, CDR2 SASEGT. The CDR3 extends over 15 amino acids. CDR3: CASSDFGTENNGQFF. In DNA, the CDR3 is TGTGCCAGCAGTGACTTTGGGACAGAAAACAATGGGCAGTTCTTC.

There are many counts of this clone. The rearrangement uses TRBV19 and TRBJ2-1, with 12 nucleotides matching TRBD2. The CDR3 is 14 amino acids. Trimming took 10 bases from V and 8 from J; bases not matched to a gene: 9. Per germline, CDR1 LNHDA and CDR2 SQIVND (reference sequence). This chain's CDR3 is CAISTASGRDEQFF. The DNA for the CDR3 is TGTGCCATATCGACGGCTAGCGGGAGGGATGAGCAGTTCTTC.

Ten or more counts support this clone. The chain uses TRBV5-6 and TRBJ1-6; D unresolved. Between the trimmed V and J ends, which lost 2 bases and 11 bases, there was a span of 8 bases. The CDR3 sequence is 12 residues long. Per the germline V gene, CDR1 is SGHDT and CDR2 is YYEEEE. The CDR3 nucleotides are TGTGCCAGCAGCTTCGCAGGAACACCCCTCCACTTT. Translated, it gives CASSFAGTPLHF.

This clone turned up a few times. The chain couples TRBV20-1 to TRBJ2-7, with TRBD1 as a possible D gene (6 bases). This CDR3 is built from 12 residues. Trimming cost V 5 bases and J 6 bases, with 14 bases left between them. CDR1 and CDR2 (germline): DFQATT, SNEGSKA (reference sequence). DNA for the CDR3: TGCAGTGCTGGGAGAGACAGGCGCGAGCAGTACTTC. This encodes CSAGRDRREQYF.

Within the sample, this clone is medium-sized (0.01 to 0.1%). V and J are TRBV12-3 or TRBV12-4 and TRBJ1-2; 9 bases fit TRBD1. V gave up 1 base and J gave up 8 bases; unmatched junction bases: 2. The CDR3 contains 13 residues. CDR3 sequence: CASSLGGTGGYTF. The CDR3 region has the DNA TGTGCCAGCAGTTTAGGAGGGACAGGGGGCTACACCTTC.

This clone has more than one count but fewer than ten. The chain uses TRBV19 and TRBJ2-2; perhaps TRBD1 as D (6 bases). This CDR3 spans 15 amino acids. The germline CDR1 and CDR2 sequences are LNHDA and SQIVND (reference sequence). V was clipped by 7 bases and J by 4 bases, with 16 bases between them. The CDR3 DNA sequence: TGTGCCAGTAACCTTGACAGGTGGAGCACCGGGGAGCTGTTTTTT. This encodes CASNLDRWSTGELFF.

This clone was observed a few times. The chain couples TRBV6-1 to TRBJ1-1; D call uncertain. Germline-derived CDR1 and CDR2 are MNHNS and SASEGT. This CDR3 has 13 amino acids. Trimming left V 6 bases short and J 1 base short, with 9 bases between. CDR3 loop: CASRSRRNTEAFF. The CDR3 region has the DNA TGTGCCAGCAGAAGTAGAAGGAACACTGAAGCTTTCTTT.

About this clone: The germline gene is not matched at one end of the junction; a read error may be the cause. CDR3 protein: CASSSRGTGGSQPQHF. The CDR3 DNA is TGTGCAAGTAGTAGTAGAGGGACAGGGGGAAGTCAGCCCCAGCATTTT. The chain couples TRBV19 to TRBJ1-5; 11 positions agree with TRBD1. CDR3 length: 16 residues. CDR1 is LNHDA and CDR2 is SQIVND in the germline V gene (reference sequence).

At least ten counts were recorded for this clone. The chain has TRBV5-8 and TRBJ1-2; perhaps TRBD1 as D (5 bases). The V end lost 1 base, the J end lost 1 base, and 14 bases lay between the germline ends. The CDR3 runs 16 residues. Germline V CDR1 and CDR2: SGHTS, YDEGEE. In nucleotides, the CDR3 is TGTGCCAGCAGCTTGAGGAGCAGGGTAATTAACTATGGCTACACCTTC. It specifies CASSLRSRVINYGYTF.

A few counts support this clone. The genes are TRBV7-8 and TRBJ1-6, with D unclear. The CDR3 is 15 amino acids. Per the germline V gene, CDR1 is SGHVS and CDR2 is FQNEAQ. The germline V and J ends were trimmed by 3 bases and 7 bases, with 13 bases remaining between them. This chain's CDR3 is CASSLQLGANSPLHF. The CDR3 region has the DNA TGTGCCAGCAGCTTGCAACTGGGAGCCAATTCACCCCTCCACTTT.

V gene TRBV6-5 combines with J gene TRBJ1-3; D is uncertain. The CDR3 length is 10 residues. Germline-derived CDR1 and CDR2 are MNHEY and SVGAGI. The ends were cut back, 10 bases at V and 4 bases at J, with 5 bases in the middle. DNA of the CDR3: TGTGCCACGGGGGGAAACACCATATATTTT. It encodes CATGGNTIYF.

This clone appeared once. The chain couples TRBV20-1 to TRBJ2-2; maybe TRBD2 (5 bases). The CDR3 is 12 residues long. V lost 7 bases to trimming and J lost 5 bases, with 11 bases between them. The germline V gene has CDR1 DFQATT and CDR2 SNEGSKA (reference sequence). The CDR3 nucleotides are TGCAGTGTGGACTCTAGGACCGGGGAGCTGTTTTTT. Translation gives CSVDSRTGELFF.

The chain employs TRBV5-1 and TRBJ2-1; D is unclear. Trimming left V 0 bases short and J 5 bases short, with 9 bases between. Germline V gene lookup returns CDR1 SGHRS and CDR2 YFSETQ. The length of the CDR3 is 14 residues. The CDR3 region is CASSLGPSHNEQFF. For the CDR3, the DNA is TGCGCCAGCAGCTTGGGTCCATCCCACAATGAGCAGTTCTTC.